This T cell receptor (beta chain) was sequenced during a study of T cells in Graves' hyperthyroidism and ophthalmopathy. Overall study: Once the initial diagnosis was made, peripheral blood was obtained before any treatment.

Regarding the study as a whole: Ophthalmopathy was predicted by the model a median of approximately 6 months ahead of onset. A model built on 13 V-J features separated ophthalmopathy from stable hyperthyroidism.

Not enrolled were patients with uncontrolled infection, other autoimmune disease, pregnancy or lactation. Worth noting for this clonotype: Antigen unknown.

Germline CDR1 is SGHTA and CDR2 is FQGNSA. The V end lost 5 bases, the J end lost 8 bases, and 24 bases lay between the germline ends. This CDR3 is 16 amino acids long. What was amplified from RNA transcripts were TCR beta CDR3 regions. First-round RT-PCR of the TCR CDR3 relied on the HTBI primer set. MiXCR, run by TCRdb on the multiplex PCR reads, gives a single entry per CDR3 protein. In the table there are nearly 750,000 distinct CDR3 sequences, roughly a third of which are singletons. The source material was blood. The J gene is TRBJ1-1, the V gene TRBV7-2, with D unclear. This TCR came from a woman aged 40 to 55 with Graves' hyperthyroidism. CDR3 in DNA: TGTGCCAGCAGCCTATCGCGTCACTATAGTGCGTCGGAAGCTTTCTTT. Its protein is CASSLSRHYSASEAFF.